This entry is about one T cell receptor beta chain. In germline, CDR1 is MDHEN, CDR2 SYDVKM. The ends lost 6 bases at V and 0 bases at J; junction bases unmatched: 7. This CDR3 is 17 amino acids long. These data originate in a study of T cells in Graves' hyperthyroidism and ophthalmopathy. Study as a whole: Peripheral blood collection took place at initial diagnosis, before any treatment.

RNA transcripts served as the template for amplifying TCR beta CDR3 regions. Researchers ran a first-round RT-PCR on the TCR CDR3 using the HTBI primer set. In TCRdb, the multiplex PCR reads were re-called with MiXCR into one record per CDR3 protein. The sample has some 400,000 distinct CDR3 sequences; less than 15% are singletons. Orbital computed tomography, thyroid ultrasound, serum thyroxine and TRAb, and clinical symptoms together informed the diagnoses. Sample collection date corresponds to first hyperthyroidism diagnosis, prior to any ophthalmopathy symptoms. Sequencing was carried out using blood. V and J are TRBV28 and TRBJ2-2; 10 bases match TRBD2. The sequence was obtained from a man aged 25-40 years with Graves' hyperthyroidism that later progressed to Graves' ophthalmopathy. CDR3 in DNA: TGTGCCAGCAGCTACCTAGCGGGGGCACCGAACACCGGGGAGCTGTTTTTT. Its translation is CASSYLAGAPNTGELFF.